This TCR beta chain was sequenced during a study of blood T cell repertoires in COVID-19. In the study overall: Samples representing acute and convalescent COVID-19 were sourced from the United States, Italy and Spain. T cells, B-cell-depleted T cells, or PBMCs supplied cDNA or gDNA.

The CDR3 runs to 15 residues. The germline V gene encodes CDR1 SGDLS and CDR2 YYNGEE. The J segment lost 5 bases and the V segment lost 4 bases, leaving 6 bases of the junction unmatched. Patients of the Seattle cohort, enrolled during active infection, were followed longitudinally. Data came from immunoSEQ multiplex PCR; TCRdb stores just in-frame clones and leaves some out. The sample has 100,000 to 150,000 clones, approximately 89% seen once. Sequenced: peripheral blood. The clonotype originates from a woman aged 70-85 years with COVID-19, enrolled during active disease. The V call is TRBV9, the J call TRBJ1-2, with TRBD1 identical over 12 bases. The CDR3 region is CASSTGQGAAYGYTF. Written as DNA, the CDR3 is TGTGCCAGCAGCACGGGACAGGGGGCCGCATATGGCTACACCTTC. Combining the CDR3 with reference TRBV9 and TRBJ1-2 gives the whole variable domain DSGVTQTPKHLITATGQRVTLRCSPRSGDLSVYWYQQSLDQGLQFLIQYYNGEERAKGNILERFSAQQFPDLHSELNLSSLELGDSALYFCASSTGQGAAYGYTFGSGTRLTVV.